Below, 10 T cell receptor beta chains from the same sample are listed, as sequenced in a study of T-cell memory formation after mild COVID-19 (dated by TCRdb to about 2021). Libraries were made using 5' RACE. Sequencing used an Illumina NovaSeq 6000. The raw public data were reprocessed by TCRdb itself: fastp quality trimming at Q25, MiXCR clonotype calling, in-frame beta chains only. Here each entry gathers all rows of one CDR3 protein and keeps the most common genes and DNA. In this sample the table shows 500,000 to 550,000 distinct CDR3 sequences, 20% of which occur a single time. The ten largest clonotypes hold 9.5% to 15% of the sample. The sample was PBMCs or a T cell subset sorted from them (not recorded which). The receptors were sampled from an adult woman who had mild COVID-19 (a few samples of this study predate the infection). The sample titles of this study are shuffled in the database, so cell type and time point are left out; the donor was told from shared clones.

This chain uses TRBV10-3 with TRBJ2-3; D is ambiguous. Germline V gene sequence: CDR1 ENHRY, CDR2 SYGVKD. The V gene lost 11 bases and the J gene lost 2 bases, with 14 bases spanning the gap. The CDR3 consists of 13 residues. The CDR3 region is CAAGEENTDTQYF. The CDR3, as DNA: TGTGCCGCTGGAGAAGAGAACACAGATACGCAGTATTTT.

In its sample, this clonotype was seen many times. One end of the junction does not line up with germline, which may come from a read error. The chain links TRBV7-7 to TRBJ2-7, with 13 bases that match TRBD2. This CDR3 is built from 13 residues. Germline V gives CDR1 SSHAT, CDR2 FNYEAQ (reference sequence). The CDR3 region is CASSSGLAGEKYF. Here the CDR3 DNA reads TGTGCTAGCAGCTCCGGACTAGCGGGAGAAAAGTACTTC. Based on the CDR3 plus reference TRBV7-7 and TRBJ2-7, the full variable domain is GAGVSQSPRYKVTKRGQDVTLRCDPISSHATLYWYQQALGQGPEFLTYFNYEAQPDKSGLPSDRFSAERPEGSISTLTIQRTEQRDSAMYRCASSSGLAGEKYFGPGTRLTVT.

This sequence joins TRBV5-6 and TRBJ2-2; D ambiguous. This CDR3 is 15 amino acids long. Trimming pared 4 bases from V and 6 bases from J, leaving 16 bases between. Germline CDR1 reads SGHDT; CDR2 reads YYEEEE. CDR3 region: CASSPLLALAGELFF. DNA of the CDR3: TGTGCCAGCAGCCCTCTCCTGGCTCTTGCCGGGGAGCTGTTTTTT.

This clonotype was found many times. V and J are TRBV15 and TRBJ2-1; TRBD2 is a possible D gene (5 bases). Deletions cut 5 bases from V and 4 bases from J, with 12 bases between. Germline-derived CDR1 and CDR2 are LNHNV and YYDKDF (reference sequence). CDR3 size: 14 residues. The CDR3 is CATSRVRGYNEQFF. The CDR3 nucleotides read TGTGCCACCAGCCGAGTACGGGGATACAATGAGCAGTTCTTC. The complete variable domain, with remaining parts taken from reference TRBV15 and TRBJ2-1, reads DAMVIQNPRYQVTQFGKPVTLSCSQTLNHNVMYWYQQKSSQAPKLLFHYYDKDFNNEADTPDNFQSRRPNTSFCFLDIRSPGLGDTAMYLCATSRVRGYNEQFFGPGTRLTVL.

This clonotype showed up just a few times. The V and J genes are TRBV12-3 or TRBV12-4 and TRBJ2-1; 10 bases are shared with TRBD2. V shed 5 bases, J shed 8 bases, and the junction held 6 bases outside the gene matches. The CDR3 runs to 14 residues. The CDR3 DNA reads TGTGCCAGCAGTAAAGCGGGGGGGCACCATGAGCAGTTCTTC. This translates into CASSKAGGHHEQFF.

V and J are TRBV5-1 and TRBJ2-5, with 7 nucleotides matching TRBD1. The CDR3 covers 14 residues. With 4 bases clipped from V and 0 bases from J, the junction kept 3 bases outside the gene matches. Germline CDR1 SGHRS, CDR2 YFSETQ. CDR3 sequence: CASSPQGDQETQYF. CDR3 DNA sequence: TGCGCCAGCAGCCCCCAGGGGGACCAAGAGACCCAGTACTTC. Drawing the rest from reference TRBV5-1 and TRBJ2-5, the complete variable domain is KAGVTQTPRYLIKTRGQQVTLSCSPISGHRSVSWYQQTPGQGLQFLFEYFSETQRNKGNFPGRFSGRQFSNSRSEMNVSTLELGDSALYLCASSPQGDQETQYFGPGTRLLVL.

This chain joins TRBV7-9 and TRBJ1-3; D is uncertain. The V gene lost 4 bases and the J gene lost 8 bases, with 12 bases spanning the gap. CDR1 and CDR2 from the germline V gene are SEHNR and FQNEAQ (reference sequence). CDR3 size: 13 residues. CDR3 residues: CASSYLTGDTIYF. DNA of the CDR3: TGTGCCAGCAGCTATCTCACCGGGGACACCATATATTTT.

The V call is TRBV20-1, the J call TRBJ1-6; perhaps TRBD1 as D (5 bases). The V end was cut by 0 bases, the J end by 7 bases, with 19 bases between. This CDR3 has 17 residues. In germline, CDR1 is DFQATT, CDR2 SNEGSKA (reference sequence). The CDR3 reads CSARDRTRVQGNSPLHF. CDR3 nucleotides: TGCAGTGCTAGAGATCGGACCAGGGTACAAGGGAATTCACCCCTCCACTTT.

This clonotype was detected only a few times. V and J are TRBV14 and TRBJ2-3; no clear D. The CDR3 length is 16 residues. CDR1 and CDR2 (germline): SGHDN, FVKESK. Trimming cost V 1 base and J 1 base, with 12 bases left between them. CDR3 coding DNA: TGTGCCAGCAGCCAAGTGATTACTACCGGCACAGATACGCAGTATTTT. Its translation: CASSQVITTGTDTQYF.

This clonotype has only one observation. V and J are TRBV7-2 and TRBJ1-1, with D unresolved. The CDR3 runs to 13 residues. The germline gives CDR1 SGHTA, CDR2 FQGNSA. V was trimmed by 5 bases and J by 5 bases, leaving 12 bases between them. This chain's CDR3 is CASSRMTGTEAFF. In DNA, the CDR3 is TGTGCCAGCAGCCGCATGACGGGGACTGAAGCTTTCTTT.